Below are 19 T cell receptor beta chains sequenced from a single sample in a study of cytomegalovirus exposure and HLA in healthy donors. Both 60 Vbeta primers and 13 Jbeta primers went into the PCR. Clones were sequenced by immunoSEQ multiplex PCR, and TCRdb holds only the in-frame ones, with some missing. The sample table includes some 110,000 clones. Sequencing used PBMCs. Source of these receptors: a man in his thirties or forties in good health and CMV-seronegative.

The V call is TRBV4-2, the J call TRBJ2-3; D is possibly TRBD1 (5 bases). Deletions cut 3 bases from V and 4 bases from J, with 20 bases between. CDR3 length: 17 amino acids. The germline V gene has CDR1 LGHNA and CDR2 YNFKEQ. This CDR3 is CASSQDPQGSGSDTQYF. CDR3 nucleotides: TGTGCCAGCAGCCAGGACCCCCAGGGATCCGGATCAGATACGCAGTATTTT.

Worth noting for this clone: One end of the junction is discordant with germline, which a read error may explain. The chain has TRBV5-1 and TRBJ1-6; TRBD1 matches 7 bases. The germline gives CDR1 SGHRS, CDR2 YFSETQ. The CDR3 is 16 amino acids. CDR3 amino acids: CTSSLAGTVTPSPLHF. In nucleotides, the CDR3 is TGCACCAGCAGCTTGGCAGGGACAGTTACCCCTTCACCCCTCCACTTT.

J is TRBJ1-3 and V is TRBV18; TRBD1 is a possible D gene (6 bases). The CDR3 is made up of 16 amino acids. Germline-derived CDR1 and CDR2 are KGHSH and LQKENI. Deletions cut 2 bases from V and 4 bases from J, with 15 bases between. The CDR3: CASSPDGQLIGNTIYF. CDR3 sequence (DNA): TGTGCCAGCTCACCAGACGGACAGCTTATCGGAAACACCATATATTTT.

This sequence joins TRBV21-1 and TRBJ2-7; the table assigns TRBD2, which was not confirmed against the DNA. TRBV21-1 is assigned pseudogene status. CDR3 length equals 17 residues. CDR3 in DNA: TGTGCCAGCAGCGAAAGGGGACTAGCGGGAGAGGCCTACGAGCAGTACTTC. Translation: CASSERGLAGEAYEQYF.

The V call is TRBV25-1, the J call TRBJ2-2; 14 positions agree with TRBD2. Germline V gives CDR1 MGHDK, CDR2 SYGVNS. V trimming: 5 bases; J trimming: 5 bases; junction bases outside the gene matches: 7. The CDR3 covers 17 residues. Written as DNA, the CDR3 is TGTGCCAGCAGTTCAGAGGGACTAGCGGGAGTTACCGGGGAGCTGTTTTTT. This sequence encodes CASSSEGLAGVTGELFF. The whole variable domain, filled in from reference TRBV25-1 and TRBJ2-2, reads EADIYQTPRYLVIGTGKKITLECSQTMGHDKMYWYQQDPGMELHLIHYSYGVNSTEKGDLSSESTVSRIRTEHFPLTLESARPSHTSQYLCASSSEGLAGVTGELFFGEGSRLTVL.

On this clone: Different DNA sequences within this sample yield the same CDR3. The CDR3 region is CASSSGGALGTEAFF. The CDR3 DNA reads as TGTGCCAGCAGCTCCGGCGGGGCCCTGGGCACTGAAGCTTTCTTT. The chain has TRBV5-4 and TRBJ1-1; D possibly corresponds to TRBD1 (5 bases). There are 15 residues in the CDR3. V lost 3 bases, J lost 4 bases, and 16 bases lay in between. In germline, CDR1 is SGHNT, CDR2 YYREEE (reference sequence).

The chain has TRBV28 and TRBJ2-1; TRBD2 matches at 12 bases. V shed 0 bases, J shed 9 bases, and the junction held 3 bases outside the gene matches. Germline CDR1 is MDHEN and CDR2 is SYDVKM. The CDR3 covers 15 residues. CDR3 sequence: CASSLWTSGGSEQFF. In nucleotides, the CDR3 is TGTGCCAGCAGTTTATGGACTAGCGGGGGTAGTGAGCAGTTCTTC.

This chain connects TRBV7-9 to TRBJ2-3; 7 bases line up with TRBD2. With V trimmed by 1 base and J by 2 bases, 3 bases remained unmatched. CDR1 SEHNR and CDR2 FQNEAQ come from the germline V gene (reference sequence). The CDR3 loop spans 15 amino acids. This CDR3 reads CASSLERDPTDTQYF. As DNA, the CDR3 is TGTGCCAGCAGCTTAGAGCGGGACCCCACAGATACGCAGTATTTT. The variable domain in full, completed from reference TRBV7-9 and TRBJ2-3, reads DTGVSQNPRHKITKRGQNVTFRCDPISEHNRLYWYRQTLGQGPEFLTYFQNEAQLEKSRLLSDRFSAERPKGSFSTLEIQRTEQGDSAMYLCASSLERDPTDTQYFGPGTRLTVL.

V gene TRBV5-1 combines with J gene TRBJ2-3; TRBD2 matches at 8 bases. The CDR3 has 16 amino acids. Germline lookup yields CDR1 SGHRS and CDR2 YFSETQ. The V gene end was trimmed by 0 bases and the J gene end by 5 bases; junction bases not matched to a gene: 8. CDR3 sequence: CASSLGGRPTRDTQYF. As DNA, the CDR3 is TGCGCCAGCAGCTTGGGCGGGAGGCCTACTAGAGATACGCAGTATTTT. Complete variable domain (other parts from reference TRBV5-1 and TRBJ2-3): KAGVTQTPRYLIKTRGQQVTLSCSPISGHRSVSWYQQTPGQGLQFLFEYFSETQRNKGNFPGRFSGRQFSNSRSEMNVSTLELGDSALYLCASSLGGRPTRDTQYFGPGTRLTVL.

The V and J genes are TRBV4-3 and TRBJ2-5; 7 nucleotides match TRBD2. The DNA matches TRBJ2-7 better at its end, which makes the J call doubtful. CDR1 and CDR2 (germline): LGHNA, YSLEER. This CDR3 comprises 15 residues. This CDR3 reads CASSQEWTSSYEQYF. Here the CDR3 DNA reads TGCGCCAGCAGCCAAGAATGGACTAGCTCCTACGAGCAGTACTTC.

The chain combines TRBV13 with TRBJ2-1; 7 bases are shared with TRBD1. The CDR3 is 14 residues long. Germline V gives CDR1 PRHDT, CDR2 FYEKMQ (reference sequence). V lost 5 bases to trimming and J lost 4 bases; unmatched junction nucleotides: 5. CDR3 residues: CASSPGQVYNEQFF. CDR3 in DNA: TGTGCCAGCAGCCCCGGACAGGTTTACAATGAGCAGTTCTTC. Full variable domain (remainder filled in from reference TRBV13 and TRBJ2-1): AAGVIQSPRHLIKEKRETATLKCYPIPRHDTVYWYQQGPGQDPQFLISFYEKMQSDKGSIPDRFSAQQFSDYHSELNMSSLELGDSALYFCASSPGQVYNEQFFGPGTRLTVL.

The rearrangement uses TRBV10-3 and TRBJ1-5, with D possibly being TRBD1 (5 bases). V lost 3 bases, J lost 4 bases, and 7 bases lay in between. CDR1 is ENHRY and CDR2 is SYGVKD in the germline V gene. The CDR3 has 13 amino acids. The CDR3 spells CAISDRVNQPQHF. DNA for the CDR3: TGTGCCATCAGTGACAGGGTAAATCAGCCCCAGCATTTT.

The chain is built from TRBV19 and TRBJ2-2; 8 bases map to TRBD1. CDR1 and CDR2 (germline): LNHDA, SQIVND (reference sequence). Trimming removed 3 bases from V and 6 bases from J; junction bases left unmatched: 3. The CDR3 spans 14 residues. The CDR3 DNA follows: TGTGCCAGTAGTATGGACAGGGTACCCGGGGAGCTGTTTTTT. It translates to CASSMDRVPGELFF.

The J gene is TRBJ1-1, the V gene TRBV7-9, with D tentatively TRBD1 (5 bases). V was cut by 9 bases and J by 0 bases, with 20 bases left in between. The CDR3 runs 16 residues. Germline CDR1 SEHNR, CDR2 FQNEAQ (reference sequence). The CDR3 DNA is TGTGCCAGTAGAGCAAGAGGAGGGGCGATGAACACTGAAGCTTTCTTT. The encoded protein is CASRARGGAMNTEAFF.

CDR3 region: CASSRPTSGSFEQYF. The CDR3, as DNA: TGTGCCAGCAGCCGACCGACTAGCGGGAGTTTCGAGCAGTACTTC. V is TRBV5-4 and J is TRBJ2-7; 12 bases align to TRBD2. Germline V CDR1 and CDR2: SGHNT, YYREEE (reference sequence). CDR3 length equals 15 residues. V gave up 4 bases and J gave up 6 bases; unmatched junction bases: 8.

The rearrangement joins TRBV28 to TRBJ1-5, with a weak D call TRBD1 (5 bases). The CDR3 covers 16 residues. V lost 8 bases and J 1 base, leaving 18 bases between the germline ends. The germline V gene encodes CDR1 MDHEN and CDR2 SYDVKM. Written as DNA, the CDR3 is TGTGCCAGCGGAACCGGGACTCGAGGAAGCAATCAGCCCCAGCATTTT. This gives the protein CASGTGTRGSNQPQHF.

The rearrangement links TRBV28 to TRBJ1-1; D gene uncertain. The CDR3 contains 14 residues. Trimming cost V 5 bases and J 1 base, with 11 bases left between them. Germline V gene lookup returns CDR1 MDHEN and CDR2 SYDVKM. The CDR3 loop is CASSPTIWNTEAFF. DNA of the CDR3: TGTGCCAGCAGTCCGACAATTTGGAACACTGAAGCTTTCTTT.

The V call is TRBV5-8, the J call TRBJ1-4, with D possibly matching TRBD1 (5 bases). The CDR3 loop spans 17 amino acids. The ends were cut back, 0 bases at V and 0 bases at J, with 12 bases in the middle. Germline CDR1 SGHTS, CDR2 YDEGEE. The CDR3 DNA is TGTGCCAGCAGCTTGGGTGGAGGGACCGCAACTAATGAAAAACTGTTTTTT. It is translated as CASSLGGGTATNEKLFF.

The rearrangement links TRBV21-1 to TRBJ1-3. TRBV21-1 counts as a pseudogene. The CDR3 is made up of 14 amino acids. The CDR3 DNA reads TGTGCCAGCGGCCCGGGGGGCCCTGGAAACACCATATATTTT. This gives the protein CASGPGGPGNTIYF.